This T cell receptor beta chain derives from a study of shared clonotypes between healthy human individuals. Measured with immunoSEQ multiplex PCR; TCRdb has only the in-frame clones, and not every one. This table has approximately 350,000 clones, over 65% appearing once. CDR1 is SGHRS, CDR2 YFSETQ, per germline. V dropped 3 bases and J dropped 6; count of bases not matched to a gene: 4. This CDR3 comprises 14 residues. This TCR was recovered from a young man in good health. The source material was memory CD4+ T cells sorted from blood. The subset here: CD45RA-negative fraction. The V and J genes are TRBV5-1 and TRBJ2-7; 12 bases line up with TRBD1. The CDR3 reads CASSSGTGGGEQYF. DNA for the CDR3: TGCGCCAGCAGCTCCGGGACAGGGGGCGGCGAGCAGTACTTC.